The clone carrying this T cell receptor beta chain was observed a handful of times. What it binds is not known. The ends lost 5 bases at V and 0 bases at J; junction bases unmatched: 7. There are 17 residues in the CDR3. Germline V gives CDR1 SGHTA, CDR2 FQGNSA. Data came from immunoSEQ multiplex PCR; TCRdb stores just in-frame clones and leaves some out. The sample has some 25,000 clones; less than 95% are singletons. This sample stems from a study of chemoradiotherapy in HPV16-positive cancers. Across the study: Functional T-cell assays on two HPV16-positive patients' cells defined candidate HPV-specific clones and common TCR motifs.

Whole-study findings and limits: Candidate HPV-specific clones and E7-related TCR motifs grew in tumor during treatment.

This sample was obtained from a patient who underwent chemoradiotherapy. V is TRBV7-2 and J is TRBJ2-6, with 7 bases lining up with TRBD1. The receptor was derived from a human donor with HPV-associated anogenital cancer. The CDR3 bases are TGTGCCAGCAGCGTTCGACAGGGACCCTCTGGGGCCAACGTCCTGACTTTC. Its translation: CASSVRQGPSGANVLTF.